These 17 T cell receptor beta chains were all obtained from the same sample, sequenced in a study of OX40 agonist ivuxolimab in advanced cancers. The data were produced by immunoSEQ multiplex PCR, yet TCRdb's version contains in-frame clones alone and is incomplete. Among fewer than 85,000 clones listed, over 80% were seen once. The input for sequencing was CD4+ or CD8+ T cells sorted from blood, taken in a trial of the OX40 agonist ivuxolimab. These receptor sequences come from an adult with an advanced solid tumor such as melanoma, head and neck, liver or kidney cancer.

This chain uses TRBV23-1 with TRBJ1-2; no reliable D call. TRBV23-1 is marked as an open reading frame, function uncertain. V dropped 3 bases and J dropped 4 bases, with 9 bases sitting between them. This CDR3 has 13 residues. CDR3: CASSQRRVYGYTF. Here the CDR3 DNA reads TGCGCCAGCAGTCAGCGGCGAGTCTATGGCTACACCTTC.

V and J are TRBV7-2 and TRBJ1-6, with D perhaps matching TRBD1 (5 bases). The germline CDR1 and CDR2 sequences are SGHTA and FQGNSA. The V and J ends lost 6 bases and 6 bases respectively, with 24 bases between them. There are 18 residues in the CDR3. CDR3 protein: CASSSPMGQLEGNSPLHF. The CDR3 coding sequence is TGTGCCAGCAGTTCCCCCATGGGGCAACTAGAGGGTAATTCACCCCTCCACTTT.

The CDR3 protein is CASTPLARETQYF. The CDR3 bases are TGTGCCAGCACCCCCCTGGCGAGAGAGACCCAGTACTTC. This rearrangement joins TRBV7-2 to TRBJ2-5; D gene unclear. Deletions cut 7 bases from V and 4 bases from J, with 13 bases between. The CDR3 has 13 residues. Germline CDR1 is SGHTA and CDR2 is FQGNSA.

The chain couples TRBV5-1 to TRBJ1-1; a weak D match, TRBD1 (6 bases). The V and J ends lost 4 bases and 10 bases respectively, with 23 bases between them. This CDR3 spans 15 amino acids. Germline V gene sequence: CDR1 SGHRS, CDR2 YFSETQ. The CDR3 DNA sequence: TGCGCCAGCAGCCCCGCAGGACAGCTACATGAGGGAGCTTTCTTT. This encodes CASSPAGQLHEGAFF.

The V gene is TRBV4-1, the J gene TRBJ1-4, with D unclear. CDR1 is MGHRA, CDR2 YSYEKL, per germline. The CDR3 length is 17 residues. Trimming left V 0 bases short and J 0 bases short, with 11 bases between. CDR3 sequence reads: CASSQEGRTATNEKLFF. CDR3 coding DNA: TGCGCCAGCAGCCAAGAGGGCAGGACCGCAACTAATGAAAAACTGTTTTTT.

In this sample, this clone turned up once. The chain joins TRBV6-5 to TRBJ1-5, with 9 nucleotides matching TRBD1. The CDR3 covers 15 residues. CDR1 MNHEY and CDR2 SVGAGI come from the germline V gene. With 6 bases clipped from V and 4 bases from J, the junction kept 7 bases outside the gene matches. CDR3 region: CASSPRDRVNQPQHF. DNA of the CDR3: TGTGCCAGCAGCCCCCGGGACAGGGTTAATCAGCCCCAGCATTTT.

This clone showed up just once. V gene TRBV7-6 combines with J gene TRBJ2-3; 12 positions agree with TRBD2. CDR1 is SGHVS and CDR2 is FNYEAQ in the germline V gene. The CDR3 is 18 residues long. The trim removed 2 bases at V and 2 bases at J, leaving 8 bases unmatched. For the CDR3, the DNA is TGTGCCAGCAGCTTACCCACTAGCGGGGGGCACAACACAGATACGCAGTATTTT. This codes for CASSLPTSGGHNTDTQYF.

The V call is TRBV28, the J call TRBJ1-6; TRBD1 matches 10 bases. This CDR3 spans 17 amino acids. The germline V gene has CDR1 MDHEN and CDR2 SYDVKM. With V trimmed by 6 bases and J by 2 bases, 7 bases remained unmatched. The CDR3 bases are TGTGCCAGCAGCTCCAGACAGGGGGCGGCCTATAATTCACCCCTCCACTTT. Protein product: CASSSRQGAAYNSPLHF.

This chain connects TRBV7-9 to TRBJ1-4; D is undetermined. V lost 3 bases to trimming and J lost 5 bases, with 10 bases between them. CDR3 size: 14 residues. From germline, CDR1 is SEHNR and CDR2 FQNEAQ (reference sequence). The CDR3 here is CASSFGLGNEKLFF. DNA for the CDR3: TGTGCCAGCAGCTTTGGCCTCGGGAATGAAAAACTGTTTTTT.

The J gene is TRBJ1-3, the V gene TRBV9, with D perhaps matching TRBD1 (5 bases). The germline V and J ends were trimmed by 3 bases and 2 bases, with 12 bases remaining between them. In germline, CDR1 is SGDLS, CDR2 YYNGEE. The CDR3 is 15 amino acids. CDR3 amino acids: CASSAGNRPGNTIYF. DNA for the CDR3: TGTGCCAGCAGCGCAGGGAATCGACCTGGAAACACCATATATTTT.

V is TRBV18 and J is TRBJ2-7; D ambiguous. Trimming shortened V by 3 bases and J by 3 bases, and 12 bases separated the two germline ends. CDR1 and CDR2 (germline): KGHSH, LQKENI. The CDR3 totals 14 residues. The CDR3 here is CASSPGIQNYEQYF. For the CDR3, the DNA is TGTGCCAGCTCACCGGGAATACAAAACTACGAGCAGTACTTC.

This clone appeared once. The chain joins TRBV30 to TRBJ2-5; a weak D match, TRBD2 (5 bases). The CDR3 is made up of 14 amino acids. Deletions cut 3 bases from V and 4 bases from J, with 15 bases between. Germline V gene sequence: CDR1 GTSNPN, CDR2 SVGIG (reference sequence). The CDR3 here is CAWRPAGVRETQYF. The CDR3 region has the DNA TGTGCCTGGAGACCCGCCGGGGTGCGAGAGACCCAGTACTTC.

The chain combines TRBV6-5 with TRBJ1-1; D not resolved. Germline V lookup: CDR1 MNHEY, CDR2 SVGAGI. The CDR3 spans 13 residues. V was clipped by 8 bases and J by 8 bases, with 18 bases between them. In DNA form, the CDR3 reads TGTGCCAGCCGTCCCTCCCGAACGTCCGAAGCTTTCTTT. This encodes CASRPSRTSEAFF.

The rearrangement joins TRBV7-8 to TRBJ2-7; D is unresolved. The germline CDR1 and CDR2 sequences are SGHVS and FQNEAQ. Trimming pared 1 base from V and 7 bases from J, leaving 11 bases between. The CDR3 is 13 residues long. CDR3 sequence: CASSLGQLPEQYF. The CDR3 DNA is TGTGCCAGCAGCTTAGGGCAGTTGCCGGAGCAGTACTTC.

This CDR3 reads CASSLGEETGGYTF. The CDR3 nucleotides read TGTGCCAGCAGCTTAGGGGAAGAGACAGGGGGCTACACCTTC. The rearrangement uses TRBV7-9 and TRBJ1-2; 7 bases line up with TRBD1. Looked up from germline, CDR1 is SEHNR and CDR2 is FQNEAQ (reference sequence). This CDR3 has 14 amino acids. The trim removed 1 base at V and 8 bases at J, leaving 7 bases unmatched.

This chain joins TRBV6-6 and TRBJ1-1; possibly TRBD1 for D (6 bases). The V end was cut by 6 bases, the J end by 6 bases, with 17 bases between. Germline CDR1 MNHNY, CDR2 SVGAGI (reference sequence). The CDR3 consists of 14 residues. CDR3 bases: TGTGCCAGCAGACCCCAGGGTGAGGGGGCTGAAGCTTTCTTT. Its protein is CASRPQGEGAEAFF.

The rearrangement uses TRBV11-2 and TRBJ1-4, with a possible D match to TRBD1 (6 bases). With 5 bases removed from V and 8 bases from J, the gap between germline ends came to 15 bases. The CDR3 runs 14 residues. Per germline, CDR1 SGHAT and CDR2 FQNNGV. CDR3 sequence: CASSPRGVPEKLFF. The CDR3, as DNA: TGTGCCAGCAGCCCCAGGGGAGTTCCCGAAAAACTGTTTTTT.